The 23 T cell receptor beta chains given below trace back to one sample, sequenced in a study of blood T cell repertoires in COVID-19. The protocol was immunoSEQ multiplex PCR, while the TCRdb copy is restricted to in-frame clones and leaves out a portion. The data contain tens of thousands of clones, around 90% of them singletons. Sequencing was carried out using peripheral blood. Source of these receptors: a man of 80 years or more with acute or convalescent COVID-19.

The chain joins TRBV3-1 (or the pseudogene TRBV3-2) to TRBJ2-5; D might be TRBD1 (5 bases). Between the trimmed V and J ends, which lost 3 bases and 1 base, there was a span of 9 bases. Germline CDR1 is LGHDT and CDR2 is YNNKEL (reference sequence). This CDR3 is 14 amino acids long. The CDR3 sequence is CASSQAGPQETQYF. The CDR3 region has the DNA TGTGCCAGCAGCCAGGCAGGGCCCCAAGAGACCCAGTACTTC.

V usage is TRBV12-3 or TRBV12-4 and J usage is TRBJ1-5, with D possibly matching TRBD1 (5 bases). CDR3 length equals 13 residues. The ends were cut back, 5 bases at V and 6 bases at J, with 11 bases in the middle. The CDR3 reads CASSLQGFQPQHF. The CDR3 nucleotides read TGTGCCAGCAGTCTTCAGGGTTTTCAGCCCCAGCATTTT.

The chain uses TRBV2 and TRBJ1-3, with TRBD1 as a possible D gene (6 bases). CDR3 length equals 16 residues. From germline, CDR1 is SNHLY and CDR2 FYNNEI. Trimming left V 5 bases short and J 0 bases short, with 14 bases between. CDR3 in amino acids: CASSPGQSRSGNTIYF. CDR3 in DNA: TGTGCCAGCAGTCCTGGACAGTCCCGCTCTGGAAACACCATATATTTT.

The V call is TRBV18, the J call TRBJ1-5, with a weak D call TRBD1 (6 bases). CDR1 and CDR2 (germline): KGHSH, LQKENI. Trimming stripped 1 base from V and 3 bases from J, with 10 bases between. This CDR3 has 15 residues. In DNA form, the CDR3 reads TGTGCCAGCTCACCACTGACAGGCAACAATCAGCCCCAGCATTTT. As protein: CASSPLTGNNQPQHF.

The chain recombines TRBV5-6 with TRBJ2-5; TRBD1 aligns across 9 bases. The CDR3 loop spans 15 amino acids. Per the germline V gene, CDR1 is SGHDT and CDR2 is YYEEEE. The junction had 5 bases not matched to a gene; V was cut back by 0 bases and J by 5 bases. The CDR3 DNA reads as TGTGCCAGCAGCTTGGGACAGGGGGTAGTGGAGACCCAGTACTTC. Translated: CASSLGQGVVETQYF.

This clone was counted a single time. DNA for the CDR3: TGTGCCAGCTCTCCCGGGACAACGGGGGAGCAGTACTTC. This sequence encodes CASSPGTTGEQYF. The chain combines TRBV18 with TRBJ2-7, with D perhaps matching TRBD1 (6 bases). CDR1 and CDR2 from the germline V gene are KGHSH and LQKENI. With 6 bases removed from V and 7 bases from J, the gap between germline ends came to 16 bases. This CDR3 has 13 amino acids.

This chain joins TRBV10-1 and TRBJ2-5, with a possible D match to TRBD1 (5 bases). Germline CDR1 is WNHNN and CDR2 is SYGVQD (reference sequence). V shed 5 bases and J shed 4 bases, with 14 bases lying between them. CDR3 length: 14 residues. The CDR3 sequence is CASSPGQGGETQYF. The CDR3 nucleotides read TGCGCCAGCAGTCCCGGGCAGGGCGGAGAGACCCAGTACTTC.

The gene calls are TRBV19 and TRBJ1-5, with a weak D call TRBD1 (5 bases). The germline CDR1 and CDR2 sequences are LNHDA and SQIVND (reference sequence). Trimming pared 3 bases from V and 6 bases from J, leaving 9 bases between. The CDR3 has 13 residues. CDR3 coding DNA: TGTGCCAGTAGTATCCAGGGATCTCAGCCCCAGCATTTT. Translating gives CASSIQGSQPQHF.

The rearrangement joins TRBV5-5 to TRBJ1-5, with D unresolved. The germline CDR1 and CDR2 sequences are SGHKS and YYEKEE (reference sequence). V was trimmed by 3 bases and J by 2 bases, leaving 15 bases between them. This CDR3 is built from 16 residues. CDR3 coding DNA: TGTGCCAGCAGCTCCACGGAAAATGGAGGCAATCAGCCCCAGCATTTT. Translated, it gives CASSSTENGGNQPQHF. Together with reference TRBV5-5 and TRBJ1-5, the CDR3 gives the full variable domain: DAGVTQSPTHLIKTRGQQVTLRCSPISGHKSVSWYQQVLGQGPQFIFQYYEKEERGRGNFPDRFSARQFPNYSSELNVNALLLGDSALYLCASSSTENGGNQPQHFGDGTRLSIL.

This clone was seen more than once but under ten times. DNA of the CDR3: TGTGCCTGGTCCCGGGACAGGCAACAAGAGACCCAGTACTTC. Its translation is CAWSRDRQQETQYF. The chain employs TRBV30 and TRBJ2-5; 8 bases agree with TRBD1. Germline assignment: CDR1 GTSNPN and CDR2 SVGIG (reference sequence). The J segment lost 2 bases and the V segment lost 5 bases, leaving 7 bases of the junction unmatched. The CDR3 is 14 residues long.

The gene calls are TRBV5-1 and TRBJ2-1; D perhaps matches TRBD2 (5 bases). The CDR3 extends over 15 amino acids. From germline, CDR1 is SGHRS and CDR2 YFSETQ. V shed 0 bases and J shed 9 bases, with 16 bases lying between them. CDR3 residues: CASSLGTMGSGEQFF. The CDR3 nucleotides read TGCGCCAGCAGCTTGGGGACCATGGGGAGCGGTGAGCAGTTCTTC.

V is TRBV7-9 and J is TRBJ2-2; 11 bases are shared with TRBD2. Trimming took 4 bases from V and 3 from J; bases not matched to a gene: 13. The CDR3 covers 19 residues. CDR1 and CDR2 (germline): SEHNR, FQNEAQ (reference sequence). For the CDR3, the DNA is TGTGCCAGCAGCTCAGGGACAGGGATGGGACTAGCGGACACCGGGGAGCTGTTTTTT. It codes for CASSSGTGMGLADTGELFF.

J is TRBJ2-7 and V is TRBV5-3; a possible D gene is TRBD1 (6 bases). TRBV5-3 falls under the ORF class, with uncertain function. V lost 4 bases, J lost 2 bases, and 16 bases lay in between. The CDR3 spans 15 residues. CDR3 protein: CARSNRTGWAYEQYF. The CDR3 nucleotides are TGTGCCAGAAGCAATCGAACAGGGTGGGCCTACGAGCAGTACTTC.

The chain employs TRBV5-1 and TRBJ1-2; D unresolved. The CDR3 spans 16 residues. Trimming left V 0 bases short and J 7 bases short, with 19 bases between. Per germline, CDR1 SGHRS and CDR2 YFSETQ. CDR3 protein: CASSLAVEGTIGGYTF. In nucleotides, the CDR3 is TGCGCCAGCAGCTTGGCCGTAGAGGGAACCATAGGTGGCTACACCTTC. Full variable domain (rest looked up from reference TRBV5-1 and TRBJ1-2): KAGVTQTPRYLIKTRGQQVTLSCSPISGHRSVSWYQQTPGQGLQFLFEYFSETQRNKGNFPGRFSGRQFSNSRSEMNVSTLELGDSALYLCASSLAVEGTIGGYTFGSGTRLTVV.

Worth noting for this clone: One junction end does not reproduce the germline sequence, and a read error may be involved. The chain couples TRBV15 to TRBJ2-7, with TRBD2 identical over 13 bases. CDR1 and CDR2 (germline): LNHNV, YYDKDF (reference sequence). This CDR3 region has 19 residues. The CDR3 protein is CATRPLLAGGPSGLYEQYF. CDR3 in DNA: TGTGCAACCAGGCCACTACTAGCGGGGGGGCCCTCTGGACTCTACGAGCAGTACTTC.

The chain employs TRBV10-3 and TRBJ2-5; 9 bases map to TRBD1. This CDR3 contains 14 residues. Germline CDR1 is ENHRY and CDR2 is SYGVKD. V lost 5 bases to trimming and J lost 5 bases; unmatched junction nucleotides: 6. The CDR3 protein is CAISPGQGGETQYF. For the CDR3, the DNA is TGTGCCATCAGTCCGGGACAGGGAGGCGAGACCCAGTACTTC.

This rearrangement joins TRBV19 to TRBJ2-5, with 9 positions matching TRBD1. This CDR3 is 16 amino acids long. The V and J ends lost 11 bases and 2 bases, in that order; junction bases with no gene match: 15. CDR1 is LNHDA, CDR2 SQIVND, per germline (reference sequence). This CDR3 reads CASKDRGSLGQETQYF. In DNA form, the CDR3 reads TGTGCCTCTAAGGACAGGGGAAGTCTGGGTCAAGAGACCCAGTACTTC.

The chain combines TRBV7-8 with TRBJ2-2, with no clear D. Trimming took off 4 bases at V and 1 base at J, with 7 bases between the two ends. CDR1 SGHVS and CDR2 FQNEAQ come from the germline V gene. The CDR3 totals 14 residues. Here the CDR3 reads CASSSLLNTGELFF. The CDR3 DNA reads as TGTGCCAGCAGCTCCCTTTTGAACACCGGGGAGCTGTTTTTT. Complete variable domain (other parts from reference TRBV7-8 and TRBJ2-2): GAGVSQSPRYKVAKRGQDVALRCDPISGHVSLFWYQQALGQGPEFLTYFQNEAQLDKSGLPSDRFFAERPEGSVSTLKIQRTQQEDSAVYLCASSSLLNTGELFFGEGSRLTVL.

The chain links TRBV10-3 to TRBJ2-7, with TRBD1 matching over 12 bases. Per germline, CDR1 ENHRY and CDR2 SYGVKD. The CDR3 consists of 14 residues. The trim removed 7 bases at V and 7 bases at J, leaving 8 bases unmatched. The CDR3 DNA follows: TGTGCCATCACCGAGGGACAGGGGGCGCGGGAGCAGTACTTC. Amino acid sequence: CAITEGQGAREQYF.

This clone was seen once. V gene TRBV7-9 combines with J gene TRBJ1-1; TRBD1 is a possible D gene (6 bases). This CDR3 is 15 amino acids long. Trimming left V 3 bases short and J 4 bases short, with 15 bases between. CDR1 is SEHNR and CDR2 is FQNEAQ in the germline V gene (reference sequence). CDR3 protein: CASSFGTTGPTEAFF. The CDR3 DNA is TGTGCCAGCAGCTTTGGGACAACGGGACCCACTGAAGCTTTCTTT. Based on the CDR3 plus reference TRBV7-9 and TRBJ1-1, the full variable domain is DTGVSQNPRHKITKRGQNVTFRCDPISEHNRLYWYRQTLGQGPEFLTYFQNEAQLEKSRLLSDRFSAERPKGSFSTLEIQRTEQGDSAMYLCASSFGTTGPTEAFFGQGTRLTVV.

The chain joins TRBV7-9 to TRBJ1-1; no firm D call. The CDR3 sequence is 14 residues long. Germline assignment: CDR1 SEHNR and CDR2 FQNEAQ (reference sequence). V was clipped by 5 bases and J by 1 base, with 11 bases between them. The CDR3 sequence is CASSRNSGNTEAFF. In nucleotides, the CDR3 is TGTGCCAGCAGCCGTAATAGTGGGAACACTGAAGCTTTCTTT. Together with reference TRBV7-9 and TRBJ1-1, the CDR3 gives the full variable domain: DTGVSQNPRHKITKRGQNVTFRCDPISEHNRLYWYRQTLGQGPEFLTYFQNEAQLEKSRLLSDRFSAERPKGSFSTLEIQRTEQGDSAMYLCASSRNSGNTEAFFGQGTRLTVV.

The sample holds a few counts of this clone. The V and J genes are TRBV3-1 (or the pseudogene TRBV3-2) and TRBJ1-4, with D unresolved. CDR1 is LGHDT, CDR2 YNNKEL, per germline (reference sequence). This CDR3 has 16 residues. V gave up 3 bases and J gave up 3 bases, with 14 bases separating them. As DNA, the CDR3 is TGTGCCAGCAGCCAGACCCTCAACGGGGCTAATGAAAAACTGTTTTTT. Translated, it gives CASSQTLNGANEKLFF.

The chain has TRBV30 and TRBJ1-2; TRBD1 matches 10 bases. With 1 base clipped from V and 5 bases from J, the junction kept 7 bases outside the gene matches. Germline V gene lookup returns CDR1 GTSNPN and CDR2 SVGIG (reference sequence). CDR3 length: 15 amino acids. The CDR3 protein is CAWSARDRGRYGYTF. The CDR3 nucleotides are TGTGCCTGGAGTGCCCGGGACAGGGGCAGATATGGCTACACCTTC.